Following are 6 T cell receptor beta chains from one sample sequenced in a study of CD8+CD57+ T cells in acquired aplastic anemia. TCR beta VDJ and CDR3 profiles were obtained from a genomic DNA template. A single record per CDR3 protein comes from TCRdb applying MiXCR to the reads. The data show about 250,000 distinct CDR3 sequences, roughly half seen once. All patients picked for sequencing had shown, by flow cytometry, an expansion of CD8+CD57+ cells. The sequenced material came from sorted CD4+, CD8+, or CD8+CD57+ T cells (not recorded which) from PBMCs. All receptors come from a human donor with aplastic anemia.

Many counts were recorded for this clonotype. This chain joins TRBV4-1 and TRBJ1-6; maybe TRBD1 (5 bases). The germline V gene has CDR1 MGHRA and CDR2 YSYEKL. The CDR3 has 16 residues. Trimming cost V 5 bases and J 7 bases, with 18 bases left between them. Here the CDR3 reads CASSKTPGGGNSPLHF. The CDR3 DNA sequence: TGCGCCAGCAGCAAGACCCCAGGTGGGGGAAATTCACCCCTCCACTTT.

Written as DNA, the CDR3 is TGTGCCAGTAGTATAACTAGCTCCTACGAGCAGTACTTC. Residues: CASSITSSYEQYF. The V gene is TRBV19, the J gene TRBJ2-7, with D perhaps TRBD2 (5 bases). Germline loops: CDR1 LNHDA, CDR2 SQIVND (reference sequence). The length of the CDR3 is 13 residues. The ends were cut back, 2 bases at V and 0 bases at J, with 5 bases in the middle.

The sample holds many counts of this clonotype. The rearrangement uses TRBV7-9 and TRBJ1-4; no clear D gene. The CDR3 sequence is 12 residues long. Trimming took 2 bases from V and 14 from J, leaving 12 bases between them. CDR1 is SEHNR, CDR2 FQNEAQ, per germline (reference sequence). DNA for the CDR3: TGTGCCAGCAGCTTACCGGAGAAAGGGCTGTTTTTT. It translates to CASSLPEKGLFF.

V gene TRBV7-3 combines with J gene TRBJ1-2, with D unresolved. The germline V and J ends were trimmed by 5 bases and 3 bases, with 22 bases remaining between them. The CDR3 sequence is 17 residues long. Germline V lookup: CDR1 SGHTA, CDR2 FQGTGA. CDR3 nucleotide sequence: TGTGCCAGCAGCCAAGATAGCTTTCATCACGATGACTATGGCTACACCTTC. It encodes CASSQDSFHHDDYGYTF. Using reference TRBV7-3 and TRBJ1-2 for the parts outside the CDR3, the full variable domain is GAGVSQTPSNKVTEKGKYVELRCDPISGHTALYWYRQSLGQGPEFLIYFQGTGAADDSGLPNDRFFAVRPEGSVSTLKIQRTERGDSAVYLCASSQDSFHHDDYGYTFGSGTRLTVV.

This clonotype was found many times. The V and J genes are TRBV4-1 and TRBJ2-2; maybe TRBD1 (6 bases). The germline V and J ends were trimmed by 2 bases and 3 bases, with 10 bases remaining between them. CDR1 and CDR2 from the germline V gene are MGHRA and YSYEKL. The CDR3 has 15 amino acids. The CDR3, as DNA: TGCGCCAGCAGCCAAAGCAGGGGTTACACCGGGGAGCTGTTTTTT. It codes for CASSQSRGYTGELFF.

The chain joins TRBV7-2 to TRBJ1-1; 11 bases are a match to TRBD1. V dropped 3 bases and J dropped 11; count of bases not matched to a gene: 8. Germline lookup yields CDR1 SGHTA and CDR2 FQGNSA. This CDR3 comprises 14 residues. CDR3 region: CASSLGQGGDKAFF. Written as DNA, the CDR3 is TGTGCCAGCAGCTTGGGACAGGGGGGGGATAAGGCTTTCTTT. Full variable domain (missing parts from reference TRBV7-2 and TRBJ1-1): GAGVSQSPSNKVTEKGKDVELRCDPISGHTALYWYRQSLGQGLEFLIYFQGNSAPDKSGLPSDRFSAERTGGSVSTLTIQRTQQEDSAVYLCASSLGQGGDKAFFGQGTRLTVV.